This paragraph covers one TCR beta chain sequence. Antigen unknown. The CDR3 contains 14 residues. Deletions cut 9 bases from V and 5 bases from J, with 20 bases between. CDR1 and CDR2 from the germline V gene are SEHNR and FQNEAQ (reference sequence). These data belong to a study of OX40 agonist ivuxolimab in advanced cancers. About the research overall: Among those enrolled, mean age was around 60 years (range about 20 to 79) and 82.7% were male. Prior checkpoint blockade (anti-PD-1, anti-PD-L1 or anti-CTLA-4) was permitted; 40% had it.

Overall study results and limits: Within 6 weeks, CD4+ and CD8+ blood T cells expanded clonally at 0.1 to 3.0 mg/kg. Partial responders treated at 0.1-3.0 mg/kg exhibited clonal expansion among the lowest measured.

TCRdb's table, derived via immunoSEQ multiplex PCR, lists solely in-frame clones and lacks some. The table has tens of thousands of clones, about 86% seen once. The receptor was derived from an adult with an advanced solid tumor such as melanoma, head and neck, liver or kidney cancer. Here the sequenced sample was CD4+ or CD8+ T cells sorted from blood, taken in a trial of the OX40 agonist ivuxolimab. The chain links TRBV7-9 to TRBJ2-7, with D perhaps matching TRBD2 (6 bases). The CDR3 spells CASFPSGGGHEQYF. The CDR3 DNA is TGTGCCAGTTTCCCTAGTGGGGGAGGACACGAGCAGTACTTC.